These T cell receptor beta chains were read from a single sample in a study of cytomegalovirus exposure and HLA in healthy donors. TCRdb's copy holds only in-frame clones and misses some; the assay was immunoSEQ multiplex PCR. The repertoire holds some 200,000 clones, with about 70% as singletons. Sequenced material: PBMCs. These receptors came from a woman aged 30 to 39 in good health and CMV-seronegative. The CDR3 runs from the conserved cysteine through the conserved F or W. Each record gives: J gene, D gene, clone size, V gene, CDR3 DNA, CDR3 protein. D genes are given only for firm matches. Expanded clones are given a class, and other clones once, few, many or no size at all.

TRBJ1-5	TRBD1	.	TRBV28	TGTGCCAGCAGTCCCCCCCTGACAGGGCCAATCAGGAATTTT	CASSPPLTGPIRNF
TRBJ2-3	TRBD2	.	TRBV7-2	TGTGCCAGCAGCTTAGTCGGGACTAGCGGGAGGGCCAGCACAGATACGCAGTATTTT	CASSLVGTSGRASTDTQYF
TRBJ2-2	TRBD2	.	TRBV30	TGTGCCTGGAGTGGGGCTAGCGGGAGAAGTATTACCGGGGAGCTGTTTTTT	CAWSGASGRSITGELFF
TRBJ2-7	TRBD2	.	TRBV6-1	TGTGCCAGCAGTGCCGAGACTAGCGGGGGGCCGTACGAGCAGTACTTC	CASSAETSGGPYEQYF
TRBJ2-1	TRBD2	few	TRBV6-4	TGTGCCAGCAGTGAATCTAGCGGGAGGTACAATGAGCAGTTCTTC	CASSESSGRYNEQFF
TRBJ1-5	TRBD1	.	TRBV2	TGTGCCAGCAGTGACGGGGGGACAGGGGAAATTTATAGCAATCAGCCCCAGCATTTT	CASSDGGTGEIYSNQPQHF
TRBJ2-7	.	once	TRBV29-1	TGCAGCGTTGGAGGGACCTACGAGCAGTACTTC	CSVGGTYEQYF
TRBJ2-2	.	.	TRBV7-2	TGTGCCAGCAGCTTCGCGAACACCGGGGAGCTGTTTTTT	CASSFANTGELFF
TRBJ2-1	TRBD2	.	TRBV5-1	TGCGCCAGCAGCTTGGGACTAGCGGGAGTCGATGAGCAGTTCTTC	CASSLGLAGVDEQFF
TRBJ1-2	TRBD1	.	TRBV9	TGTGCCAGCCACGAGGGGGCTCGGGGCTACACCTTC	CASHEGARGYTF
TRBJ2-1	TRBD2	.	TRBV6-5	TGTGCCAGCAGGTTACTAGCGGACCAATCCAATGAGCAGTTCTTC	CASRLLADQSNEQFF
TRBJ1-2	TRBD1	.	TRBV9	TGTGCCAGCAGCGTAGAGACAGGGTCCGGCTACACCTTC	CASSVETGSGYTF
TRBJ1-1	TRBD1	.	TRBV6-6	TGTGCCAGCAGTTCGACAGGGGACACTGAAGCTTTCTTT	CASSSTGDTEAFF
TRBJ2-7	.	.	TRBV9	TGTGCCAGCAGCGTAGCTACGGGAAGCTCCTACGAGCAGTACTTC	CASSVATGSSYEQYF
TRBJ2-7	.	.	TRBV7-3	TGTGCCAGCAGCTTTCGGGAGAGCTCCTACGAGCAGTACTTC	CASSFRESSYEQYF
TRBJ2-3	TRBD2	.	TRBV5-6	TGTGCCAGCAGAGAACTAGCGGGGGGTTTATATACGCAGTATTTT	CASRELAGGLYTQYF
TRBJ1-2	.	once	TRBV5-1	TGCGCCAGCAGAAAGGACTCCTATGGCTACACCTTC	CASRKDSYGYTF
TRBJ1-1	.	.	TRBV20-1	TGCAGTGCTAGACGGTCCACTGAAGCTTTCTTT	CSARRSTEAFF
TRBJ2-1	.	.	TRBV7-9	TGTGCCAGCAGCCCTAGCCCGGGGAACTACAATGAGCAGTTCTTC	CASSPSPGNYNEQFF
TRBJ1-1	.	.	TRBV5-1	TGCGCCAGCAGTCCGGTGGGGAGGGTTGAAGCTTTCTTT	CASSPVGRVEAFF
TRBJ2-5	TRBD2	.	TRBV11-2	TGTGCCAGCAGTTACCTAGCGGGGCAAGAGACCCAGTACTTC	CASSYLAGQETQYF
TRBJ2-3	TRBD2	few	TRBV7-9	TGTGCCAGCAGCTTGGGACTAGCGGGACCCAACACAGATACGCAGTATTTT	CASSLGLAGPNTDTQYF
TRBJ1-2	.	.	TRBV28	TGTGCCAGCAGTCCCCTGAGGCCCGGCGGGGGCTACACCTTC	CASSPLRPGGGYTF
TRBJ2-5	.	.	TRBV7-2	TGTGCCAGCAGCTTACTGTCTCGGTTACAAGAGACCCAGTACTTC	CASSLLSRLQETQYF
TRBJ1-2	.	few	TRBV18	TGTGCCAGCTCACGTTCGTCGGACTTAAACTATGGCTACACCTTC	CASSRSSDLNYGYTF
TRBJ1-1	TRBD1	.	TRBV6-4	TGTGCCAGCAAGGACAGGGAGAACACTGAAGCTTTCTTT	CASKDRENTEAFF
TRBJ2-7	TRBD2	.	TRBV29-1	TGCAGCGCACGGGGGGAAGACTACGAGCAGTACTTC	CSARGEDYEQYF
TRBJ2-7	.	.	TRBV9	TGTGCCAGCAGCGCAAACGACTGGAACCACGAGCAGTACTTC	CASSANDWNHEQYF
TRBJ2-5	.	.	TRBV7-6	TGTGCCAGCAGCTACCTGGGGGGTTTGGAGACCCAGTACTTC	CASSYLGGLETQYF
TRBJ2-7	TRBD2	.	TRBV2	TGTGCCAGCATCCCTCTTCCTCGGGGGGTGGCGGATTCCTACGAGCAGTACTTC	CASIPLPRGVADSYEQYF
TRBJ2-5	.	.	TRBV2	TGTGCCAGCAGGACTAGGAGACAAGAGACCCAGTACTTC	CASRTRRQETQYF
TRBJ1-2	.	.	TRBV6-6	TGTGCCAGCAGCCAGTTGGGCAGGGGTTTCTCTGGCTACACCTTC	CASSQLGRGFSGYTF
TRBJ2-3	TRBD1	.	TRBV2	TGTGCCAGCAGTGTGGGGACAGGAAGCACAGATACGCAGTATTTT	CASSVGTGSTDTQYF
TRBJ1-1	TRBD1	.	TRBV9	TGTGCCAGCAGCCCGGACAGGGGGGCCACTGAAGCTTTCTTT	CASSPDRGATEAFF
TRBJ1-3	.	.	TRBV10-3	TGTGCCATCGGAACAGGAAGCTCTGGAAACACCATATATTTT	CAIGTGSSGNTIYF
TRBJ2-5	.	.	TRBV13	TGTGCCAGCAGCTTAGGATCGCCAGGGAGGGGGGAGACCCAGTACTTC	CASSLGSPGRGETQYF
TRBJ2-1	TRBD1	.	TRBV30	TGTGCCTGGAGGGGCAGGGGGCTGTACAATGAGCAGTTCTTC	CAWRGRGLYNEQFF
TRBJ2-7	TRBD2	.	TRBV4-1	TGCGCCAGCAGCCAAGATTCCGGACTAGCGGGAGAGTACGAGCAGTACTTC	CASSQDSGLAGEYEQYF
TRBJ1-2	.	.	TRBV5-4	TGTGCCAGCAGCTACGCATTGGGGGGTTGCACCTTC	CASSYALGGCTF
TRBJ2-7	TRBD1	.	TRBV2	TGTGCCAGCAACCTGATCCGGGACAGGGGTTCCGAGCAGTACTTC	CASNLIRDRGSEQYF
TRBJ2-7	TRBD1	.	TRBV9	TGTGCCAGCAGCAAAGACGGACAGGGCCCCTCCTACGAGCAGTACTTC	CASSKDGQGPSYEQYF
TRBJ2-1	.	.	TRBV29-1	TGCAGCGTGGGAGGACGGTTTATCGATGAGCAGTTCTTC	CSVGGRFIDEQFF
TRBJ2-5	.	.	TRBV21-1	TGTGCCAGCAGAGGAGGCGGGCCAAAAGAGACCCAGTACTTC	CASRGGGPKETQYF
TRBJ1-1	TRBD1	.	TRBV19	TGTGCCAGTAGTATATCAGGGGGCCTGGGCACTGAAGCTTTCTTT	CASSISGGLGTEAFF
TRBJ1-5	TRBD1	.	TRBV19	TGTGCCAGTAGTATGACGACAGGGCCCCGGCCCCAGCATTTT	CASSMTTGPRPQHF
TRBJ1-5	.	.	TRBV23-1	TGCGCCAGCAGTCAATCCGGGGGGTATCAGCCCCAGCATTTT	CASSQSGGYQPQHF
TRBJ1-4	.	.	TRBV27	TGTGCCAGCAGTTCCCTCCCAGGACAGACTAATGAAAAACTGTTTTTT	CASSSLPGQTNEKLFF
TRBJ2-1	TRBD1	.	TRBV5-4	TGTGCCAGCACCCAGGGGGCTTCCTACAATGAGCAGTTCTTC	CASTQGASYNEQFF
TRBJ1-1	.	.	TRBV7-8	TGTGCCAGCAGCTCCTTTCCCGGAGGGACTGAAGCTTTCTTT	CASSSFPGGTEAFF
TRBJ2-5	TRBD2	.	TRBV4-2	TGTGCCAGCAGCCAGACTAGCGGGAGGGCCGCAGAGACCCAGTACTTC	CASSQTSGRAAETQYF
TRBJ2-7	TRBD2	few	TRBV7-2	TGTGCCAGCAGCTTAGCGGGACTAGCGGGTTTTCGGGCCACCTACGAGCAGTACTTC	CASSLAGLAGFRATYEQYF
TRBJ1-1	TRBD1	few	TRBV4-2	TGTGCCAGCAGCAACAGGGGTTCCCTGAACACTGAAGCTTTCTTT	CASSNRGSLNTEAFF
TRBJ1-1	.	.	TRBV7-8	TGTGCCAGCAGCTTATTCGGGGATAGCACTGAAGCTTTCTTT	CASSLFGDSTEAFF
TRBJ2-3	TRBD2	.	TRBV5-1	TGCGCCAGCTTTACCCCCTTAGCGGGGGGCGGCACAGATACGCAGTATTTT	CASFTPLAGGGTDTQYF
TRBJ2-5	TRBD1	.	TRBV19	TGTGCCAGTAGTTTGGACAGGGGGCGACAAGAGACCCAGTACTTC	CASSLDRGRQETQYF